These T cell receptor beta chains were read from a single sample in a study of blood T cells in healthy people across ages. MiXCR was run by TCRdb on the 5' RACE reads, yielding one entry per CDR3 protein. The sample consists of more than 1 million distinct CDR3 sequences, more than 40% of them appearing once. Sequencing was carried out using blood. These receptors were taken from a woman aged 55-69 years in good health. CDR3s include the opening cysteine and the closing phenylalanine or tryptophan. The D gene is left open where the match is weak. Clone size is stated in some rows and not others, as once, few, many or a class when expanded.

TRBJ2-1	TRBV27	TRBD2	12	few	TGCTTCAGCGGGAGATTCGGCAATGAGCAGTTCTTC	CFSGRFGNEQFF
TRBJ2-7	TRBV20-1	TRBD2	14	many	TGCAGTGCACGAATGACTAGCGTTTCGGGCGAGCAGTACTTC	CSARMTSVSGEQYF
TRBJ2-1	TRBV12-3/TRBV12-4	NA	14	few	TGTGCCAGCAGTTTAGGTGGGACCCCCAATGAGCAGTTCTTC	CASSLGGTPNEQFF
TRBJ2-7	TRBV27	TRBD1	15	few	TGTGCCAGCAGGCCGTTTGGGACAGATTCCTACGAGCAGTACTTC	CASRPFGTDSYEQYF
TRBJ1-4	TRBV21-1	NA	15	NA	TGTGCCTGCTACAGGGTTAGAGCAACTAATGAAAAACTGTTTTTT	CACYRVRATNEKLFF
TRBJ2-1	TRBV20-1	TRBD2	16	few	TGCAGTGCTAGACCCTTGACTAGCGGGAGGCGCAATGAGCAGTTCTTC	CSARPLTSGRRNEQFF
TRBJ1-2	TRBV6-6	TRBD1	17	NA	TGTGCCAGCAGTTACTCGACTCCTTCAGGGGGCAACTATGGCTACACCTTC	CASSYSTPSGGNYGYTF
TRBJ2-7	TRBV9	NA	13	NA	TGTGCCAGCAGCGATGGGACGTCCTACGAGCAGTACTTC	CASSDGTSYEQYF
TRBJ2-2	TRBV12-3/TRBV12-4	TRBD2	17	NA	TGTGCCAGCAGTTCCCCGGGGGCTAGCGGGAGGGCCCGGGAGCTGTTTTTT	CASSSPGASGRARELFF
TRBJ1-2	TRBV25-1	NA	13	many	TGTGCCAGCAGCCTGACAGGTTCCTATGGCTACACCTTC	CASSLTGSYGYTF
TRBJ2-7	TRBV12-3/TRBV12-4	NA	15	NA	TGTGCCAGCACGCACCTGGGAGGTGCCTCCTACGAGCAGTACTTC	CASTHLGGASYEQYF
TRBJ1-5	TRBV3-1	NA	14	few	TGTGCCAGCAGCCAAGCGACAGACAATCAGCCCCAGCATTTT	CASSQATDNQPQHF
TRBJ2-1	TRBV28	TRBD1	15	few	TGTGCCAGCAGTTTCCGGGACAGTAGGGACAATGAGCAGTTCTTC	CASSFRDSRDNEQFF
TRBJ2-5	TRBV5-1	TRBD2	16	NA	TGCGCCAGCAGCTTGGAGGGTCTAGCGGGAGGCGAGACCCAGTACTTC	CASSLEGLAGGETQYF
TRBJ2-5	TRBV20-1	NA	13	NA	TGCAGTGCCCCCTGGGGGGCAGGAGAGACCCAGTACTTC	CSAPWGAGETQYF
TRBJ2-3	TRBV7-2	NA	15	many	TGTGCCAGCAGCCGCGCGGGCCAACGTGCAGATACGCAGTATTTT	CASSRAGQRADTQYF
TRBJ2-7	TRBV5-1	NA	18	few	TGCGCCAGCAGCTTGGTTTCCCCAAGGGCTACAGGCTCCTACGAGCAGTACTTC	CASSLVSPRATGSYEQYF
TRBJ2-1	TRBV9	TRBD2	14	few	TGTGCCAGCAGCGGAGCGGGACCCTACAATGAGCAGTTCTTC	CASSGAGPYNEQFF
TRBJ1-2	TRBV20-1	NA	12	NA	TGCAGTGCTAGTTTCAGTAACTATGGCTACACCTTC	CSASFSNYGYTF
TRBJ2-7	TRBV5-5	NA	15	NA	TGTGCCAGCAGCTCCAGACAGGTCGCTAGCTACGAGCAGTACTTC	CASSSRQVASYEQYF
TRBJ1-6	TRBV7-9	NA	13	NA	TGTGCCAGCAGCGTGGACAGTAATTCACCCCTCCACTTT	CASSVDSNSPLHF
TRBJ2-2	TRBV5-5	NA	16	NA	TGTGCCAGCAGTACGGGAGCCACCTTTGGGTCCGGGGAGCTGTTTTTT	CASSTGATFGSGELFF
TRBJ2-7	TRBV20-1	NA	13	NA	TGCAGTGCTACGGACCCCCACTCCTACGAGCAGTACTTC	CSATDPHSYEQYF
TRBJ2-1	TRBV20-1	NA	16	NA	TGCAGTGCCCCTCCCACCGGTTGGAGCTCCTACAATGAGCAGTTCTTC	CSAPPTGWSSYNEQFF
TRBJ2-7	TRBV2	TRBD2	15	few	TGTGCCAGCAGCGAAACCCTAGCGGGAGGCTACGAGCAGTACTTC	CASSETLAGGYEQYF
TRBJ2-3	TRBV9	NA	14	NA	TGTGCCAGCAGCGCCTGGGGGAGTGCAGATACGCAGTATTTT	CASSAWGSADTQYF
TRBJ2-3	TRBV3-1	NA	15	NA	TGTGCCAGCAGCCAAGACCGACAGGTCCAGGTTACGCAGTATTTT	CASSQDRQVQVTQYF
TRBJ2-4	TRBV6-6	TRBD1	16	NA	TGTGCCAGCAGCCTTGGACAGGGGGCGGCCAAAAACATTCAGTACTTC	CASSLGQGAAKNIQYF
TRBJ2-1	TRBV20-1	NA	14	NA	TGCAGTGCTAGAGATCGATACAGGTACAATGAGCAGTTCTTC	CSARDRYRYNEQFF
TRBJ1-2	TRBV6-2/TRBV6-3	NA	12	NA	TGTGCCAGCAGTGCGGACTTCTATGGCTACACCTTC	CASSADFYGYTF
TRBJ2-5	TRBV20-1	NA	12	NA	TGCAGTGCTAGAGGAGTAGGAGAGACCCAGTACTTC	CSARGVGETQYF
TRBJ2-3	TRBV10-3	NA	15	NA	TGTGCCATCAGTCCGTCTACCGAGGCCACAGATACGCAGTATTTT	CAISPSTEATDTQYF
TRBJ2-5	TRBV11-2	NA	14	NA	TGTGCCAGCAGCCGGACAGGGACTATAGAGACCCAGTACTTC	CASSRTGTIETQYF
TRBJ2-7	TRBV6-5	TRBD2	18	few	TGTGCCAGCAGTTACTCGTCTAGCGGGAAATCTAGCTCCTACGAGCAGTACTTC	CASSYSSSGKSSSYEQYF
TRBJ2-5	TRBV12-3/TRBV12-4	NA	13	few	TGTGCCAGCACAATAGGGGGTGAGGGGACCCAGTACTTC	CASTIGGEGTQYF
TRBJ2-7	TRBV21-1	NA	20	few	TGTGCCAGCAGCAATGATCCCTTGGACAGGGTAACACCGAGCTCCTACGAGCAGTACTTC	CASSNDPLDRVTPSSYEQYF
TRBJ2-7	TRBV28	TRBD1	14	many	TGTGCCAGCAGCCGCCGACAGGGACCTTACGAGCAGTACTTC	CASSRRQGPYEQYF
TRBJ2-3	TRBV2	TRBD2	15	NA	TGTGCCAGCAGCCCCACTAGCGGCCGATGGGATACGCAGTATTTT	CASSPTSGRWDTQYF
TRBJ2-6	TRBV29-1	NA	14	NA	TGCAGCGTGTCACAGGCGCGGGGGGCCAACGTCCTGACTTTC	CSVSQARGANVLTF
TRBJ1-4	TRBV18	NA	13	NA	TGTGCCAGCTCACCAGGCGGGAATGAAAAACTGTTTTTT	CASSPGGNEKLFF
TRBJ2-1	TRBV20-1	TRBD1	14	few	TGCAGTGCTAGAGCGGGACAGGGCTACAATGAGCAGTTCTTC	CSARAGQGYNEQFF
TRBJ2-5	TRBV20-1	NA	14	NA	TGCAGTGCTAGAGATCGACAGGCGGAAGAGACCCAGTACTTC	CSARDRQAEETQYF
TRBJ1-5	TRBV20-1	NA	13	NA	TGCAGTGCTAGTAAAATGGGGAATCAGCCCCAGCATTTT	CSASKMGNQPQHF
TRBJ2-1	TRBV24-1	TRBD1	16	NA	TGTGCCACCAGTGATTCCGGGACAGGGTCGATCAATGAGCAGTTCTTC	CATSDSGTGSINEQFF
TRBJ1-1	TRBV20-1	TRBD1	15	NA	TGCAGTGCTAGAGAGGGGACAGGGAGGGGCACTGAAGCTTTCTTT	CSAREGTGRGTEAFF
TRBJ2-1	TRBV2	TRBD2	15	once	TGTGCCAGCAGTGATTCCCTAGCGGGAAACAATGAGCAGTTCTTC	CASSDSLAGNNEQFF
TRBJ2-1	TRBV6-2/TRBV6-3	NA	15	NA	TGTGCCAGCAGTTTCGGGGGAGTGGGTCAGGTTGAGCAGTTCTTC	CASSFGGVGQVEQFF
TRBJ2-7	TRBV7-9	TRBD2	17	few	TGTGCCAGCATCCTTATCCCCGAGCGGGAGCCCTACAATGAGCAGTACTTC	CASILIPEREPYNEQYF
TRBJ2-3	TRBV29-1	TRBD2	18	NA	TGCAGCGTTGGGGGGTATACTAGCGGGAGGACTCTCACAGATACGCAGTATTTT	CSVGGYTSGRTLTDTQYF
TRBJ1-6	TRBV27	NA	16	few	TGTGCCAGCAGTTCCCTGGAGTCGGGCCGGTCTTCACCCCTCCACTTT	CASSSLESGRSSPLHF
TRBJ2-1	TRBV29-1	TRBD2	18	few	TGCAGCGCAGTGACAGGGAATAGCGGGAGAGACCGTTACAATGAGCAGTTCTTC	CSAVTGNSGRDRYNEQFF
TRBJ2-1	TRBV21-1	NA	14	NA	TGTGCCAGCAGCACCCTGGTCGCGGACAATGAGCAGTTCTTC	CASSTLVADNEQFF
TRBJ1-1	TRBV5-5	NA	13	NA	TGTGCCAGCAGCTGGGTCACGAACACTGAAGCTTTCTTT	CASSWVTNTEAFF
TRBJ2-7	TRBV5-1	TRBD1	15	NA	TGCGCCAGCAGCCACCGGGGACAGGGGCCCTACGAGCAGTACTTC	CASSHRGQGPYEQYF
TRBJ2-1	TRBV7-9	NA	16	NA	TGTGCCAGCAGCTTTGAGGAGCGGGTGGGTTACAATGAGCAGTTCTTC	CASSFEERVGYNEQFF
TRBJ1-5	TRBV28	TRBD1	16	NA	TGTGCCAGCTTTTCCACCTTGACAGGGTTGGTGCAGCCCCAGCATTTT	CASFSTLTGLVQPQHF